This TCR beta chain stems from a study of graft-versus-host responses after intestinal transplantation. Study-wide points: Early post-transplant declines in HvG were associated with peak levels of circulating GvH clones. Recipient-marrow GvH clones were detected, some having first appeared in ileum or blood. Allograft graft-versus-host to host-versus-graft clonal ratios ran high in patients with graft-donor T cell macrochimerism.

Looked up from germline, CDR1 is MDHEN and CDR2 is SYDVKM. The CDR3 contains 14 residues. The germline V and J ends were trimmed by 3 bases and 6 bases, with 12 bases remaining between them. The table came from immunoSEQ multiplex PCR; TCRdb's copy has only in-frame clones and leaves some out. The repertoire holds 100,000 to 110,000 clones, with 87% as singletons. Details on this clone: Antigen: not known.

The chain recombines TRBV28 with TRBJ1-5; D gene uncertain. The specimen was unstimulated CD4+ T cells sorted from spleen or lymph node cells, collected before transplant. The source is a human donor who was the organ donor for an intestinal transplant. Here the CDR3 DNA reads TGTGCCAGCAGTTTTGGCGGCAGCCGTCAGCCCCAGCATTTT. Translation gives CASSFGGSRQPQHF.